Listed here are 9 T cell receptor beta chains from one sample, sequenced in a study of blood T cell repertoires in COVID-19. Libraries were prepared by immunoSEQ multiplex PCR; TCRdb keeps only in-frame clonotypes and omits some of them. The sample carries under 250,000 clones, around nine tenths recorded once. Sequencing input: peripheral blood. These receptors were obtained from a woman aged 55-69 years who had recovered from COVID-19.

This chain joins TRBV28 and TRBJ2-5; 9 nucleotides align to TRBD1. The CDR3 loop spans 13 amino acids. Germline loops: CDR1 MDHEN, CDR2 SYDVKM. The J segment lost 5 bases and the V segment lost 6 bases, leaving 4 bases of the junction unmatched. CDR3 protein: CASRQGAGETQYF. The CDR3 DNA is TGTGCCAGCAGACAGGGGGCTGGGGAGACCCAGTACTTC.

J is TRBJ2-5 and V is TRBV4-2; TRBD1 agrees at 8 bases. The CDR3 has 17 residues. After removal of 0 bases from V and 0 bases from J, the junction contained 6 bases not matched to a gene. CDR1 LGHNA and CDR2 YNFKEQ come from the germline V gene. The CDR3 reads CASSQDENRGYQETQYF. Written as DNA, the CDR3 is TGTGCCAGCAGCCAAGATGAAAACAGGGGGTACCAAGAGACCCAGTACTTC.

The chain carries TRBV21-1 and TRBJ2-7; the tabulated D call, TRBD2, remains unverified against the DNA. TRBV21-1 is classified as a pseudogene. This CDR3 spans 18 amino acids. DNA for the CDR3: TGTGCCAGCAGCAATTTCCCCGCCAGGAGGGGCGGACCCTACGAGCAGTACTTC. It codes for CASSNFPARRGGPYEQYF.

The chain combines TRBV4-2 with TRBJ1-5; D not resolved. Germline loops: CDR1 LGHNA, CDR2 YNFKEQ. The CDR3 sequence is 14 residues long. V lost 1 base and J 10 bases, leaving 14 bases between the germline ends. The CDR3 loop is CASSQVGPRQPQHF. The CDR3 DNA reads as TGTGCCAGCAGCCAAGTTGGGCCAAGGCAACCCCAGCATTTT.

The rearrangement uses TRBV19 and TRBJ2-1; TRBD2 agrees at 8 bases. The CDR3 spans 14 residues. Trimming removed 3 bases from V and 7 bases from J; junction bases left unmatched: 5. Germline V gene lookup returns CDR1 LNHDA and CDR2 SQIVND (reference sequence). CDR3 residues: CASSILSSGNEQFF. The CDR3 region has the DNA TGTGCCAGTAGTATCCTGTCTAGCGGGAATGAGCAGTTCTTC.

The chain's CDR3 is CASNPDRGNIWSRTDTQYF. CDR3 DNA: TGTGCCAGCAACCCGGACAGGGGGAATATATGGTCTCGCACAGATACGCAGTATTTT. The chain has TRBV5-8 and TRBJ2-3, with 10 nucleotides matching TRBD1. This CDR3 spans 19 amino acids. J gave up 1 base and V 6 bases, and 17 bases lay outside the gene matches. CDR1 and CDR2 from the germline V gene are SGHTS and YDEGEE.

The rearrangement joins TRBV3-1 (or the pseudogene TRBV3-2) to TRBJ2-1, with D perhaps TRBD2 (7 bases). The germline gives CDR1 LGHDT, CDR2 YNNKEL (reference sequence). Trimming removed 1 base from V and 10 bases from J, with 11 bases in between. This CDR3 contains 13 residues. CDR3 DNA: TGTGCCAGCAGCCAAGTCGCGGGGGCCGAGCAGTTCTTC. Residues: CASSQVAGAEQFF.

This clone was observed once. The chain joins TRBV6-5 to TRBJ2-1; TRBD2 aligns across 11 bases. J was trimmed by 9 bases and V by 11 bases; bases with no gene match: 15. Germline V gene data show CDR1 as MNHEY and CDR2 as SVGAGI. This CDR3 contains 15 residues. The CDR3 protein is CASPASGGPRGEQFF. The CDR3 nucleotides read TGTGCCTCACCCGCTAGCGGGGGGCCCAGAGGTGAGCAGTTCTTC.

This chain uses TRBV20-1 with TRBJ1-2; unclear D gene. Between the trimmed V and J ends, which lost 3 bases and 7 bases, there was a span of 6 bases. CDR1 is DFQATT and CDR2 is SNEGSKA in the germline V gene (reference sequence). The CDR3 extends over 10 amino acids. The CDR3, as DNA: TGCAGTGCTAGCCCCTCTGGCTACACCTTC. This codes for CSASPSGYTF.